This T cell receptor beta chain was profiled in a study of blood T cell repertoires in COVID-19. The CDR3 is 18 amino acids. The V and J ends lost 4 bases and 6 bases, in that order; junction bases with no gene match: 16. Germline lookup yields CDR1 SGHRS and CDR2 YFSETQ. Method: immunoSEQ multiplex PCR; TCRdb's copy keeps in-frame clones and lacks some. The repertoire has approximately 210,000 clones, 80% to 90% of them found once; the top ten carry more than 9%. The origin of this receptor is a woman of 80 years or more with COVID-19, enrolled during active disease. Sequencing input: peripheral blood. V and J are TRBV5-1 and TRBJ2-2; TRBD1 matches 9 bases. The CDR3 here is CASSPSAHGTGYAGELFF. The CDR3 coding sequence is TGCGCCAGCAGCCCCTCTGCCCATGGGACAGGGTACGCCGGGGAGCTGTTTTTT.